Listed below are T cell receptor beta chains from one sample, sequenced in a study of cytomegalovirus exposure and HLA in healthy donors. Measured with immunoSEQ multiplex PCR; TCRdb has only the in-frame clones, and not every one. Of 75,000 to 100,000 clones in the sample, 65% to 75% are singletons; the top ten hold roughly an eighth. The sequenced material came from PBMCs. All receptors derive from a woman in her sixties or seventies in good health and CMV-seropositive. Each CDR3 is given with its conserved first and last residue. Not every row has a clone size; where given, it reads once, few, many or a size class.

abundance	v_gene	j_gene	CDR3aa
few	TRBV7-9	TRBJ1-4	CASSSPTGEELMRKLFF
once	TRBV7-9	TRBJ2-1	CASSPRLAGKQFF
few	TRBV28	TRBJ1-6	CASSPQGARNSPLHF
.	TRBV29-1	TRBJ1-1	CSVGNAGGATGTEAFF
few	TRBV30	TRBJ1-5	CAWSVQGGNQPQHF
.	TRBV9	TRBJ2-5	CASSVRWGGGAQETQYF
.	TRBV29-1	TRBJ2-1	CSVEGIAGARFNEQFF
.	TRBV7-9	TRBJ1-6	CASSLDSTGDNSPLHF
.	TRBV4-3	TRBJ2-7	CASSREGRRGDEQYF
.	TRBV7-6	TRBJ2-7	CASSLGGGGGSYEQYF
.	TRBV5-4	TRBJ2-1	CASSLPGPPEQFF
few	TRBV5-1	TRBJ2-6	CASSLQSASASGANVLTF
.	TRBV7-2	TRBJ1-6	CASSLGPGVSRSPLHF
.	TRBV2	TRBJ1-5	CASSDDRRDGQPQHF
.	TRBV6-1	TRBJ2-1	CASRTGGLAQFF
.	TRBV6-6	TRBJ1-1	CASSLDRNTEAFF
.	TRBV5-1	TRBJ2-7	CASSLADSQTFGEQYF
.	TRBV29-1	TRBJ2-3	CSGDRQNTDTQYF
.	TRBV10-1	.	CASSIAGGYEQYF
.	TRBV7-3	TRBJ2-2	CASSLTPGHPANTGELFF
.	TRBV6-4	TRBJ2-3	CASSGLAGGTDTQYF
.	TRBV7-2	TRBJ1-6	CASSTSGFVFSPLHF
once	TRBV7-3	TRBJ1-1	CASSASRGSTEAFF
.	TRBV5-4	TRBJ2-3	CASSAHRGTPGRMITDTQYF
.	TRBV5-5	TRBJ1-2	CASSLGQGDGYTF
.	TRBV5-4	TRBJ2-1	CASSLSGQSYNEQFF
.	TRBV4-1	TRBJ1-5	CASSQGGQYGQPQHF
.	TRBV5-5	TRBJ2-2	CASSLAQLRGLRTGELFF
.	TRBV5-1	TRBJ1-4	CASSLSPGQGHEKLFF
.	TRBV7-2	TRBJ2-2	CASSLAGRRTGELFF
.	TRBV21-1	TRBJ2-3	CASSKFSRTGGRFGITDTQYF
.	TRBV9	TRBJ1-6	CASSVGEYSPLHF
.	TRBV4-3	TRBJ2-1	CASSHRLHAGARGPIYEQFF
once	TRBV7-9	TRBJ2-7	CASSPGQGVYEQYF
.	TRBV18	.	CASSPGTATYEQYF
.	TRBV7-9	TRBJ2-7	CASSRGGGGFYEQYF